These 28 T cell receptor beta chains came from one sample sequenced in a study of T cell responses to AZD1222 COVID-19 vaccine. The repertoire was sequenced with immunoSEQ multiplex PCR; TCRdb's copy has only in-frame clones and lacks some. The table includes roughly 95,000 clones, around nine tenths detected once. The sample here was peripheral blood, taken 28 days after the second AZD1222 dose. All receptors come from an adult who received the AZD1222 COVID-19 vaccine.

The chain links TRBV7-7 to TRBJ2-1, with TRBD2 as a possible D gene (7 bases). This CDR3 comprises 16 residues. From germline, CDR1 is SSHAT and CDR2 FNYEAQ (reference sequence). V lost 5 bases and J lost 4, with 18 bases in between. The CDR3 here is CASSPYSRGGYNEQFF. The CDR3 nucleotides are TGTGCCAGCAGCCCCTATAGTAGGGGGGGATACAATGAGCAGTTCTTC.

This clone appeared once. V is TRBV2 and J is TRBJ2-7, with a possible D match to TRBD2 (5 bases). The V end lost 8 bases, the J end lost 6 bases, and 20 bases lay between the germline ends. This CDR3 contains 14 residues. CDR1 is SNHLY, CDR2 FYNNEI, per germline. This CDR3 reads CASARLGALGEQYF. The CDR3 DNA follows: TGTGCCAGCGCCCGGCTGGGAGCCTTAGGCGAGCAGTACTTC.

V is TRBV11-3 and J is TRBJ1-1, with TRBD1 matching over 10 bases. The CDR3 extends over 15 amino acids. The V and J ends lost 3 bases and 1 base, in that order; junction bases with no gene match: 2. The V gene's germline CDR1 is SGHNT and CDR2 YENEEA. CDR3 amino acids: CASSFRDRGNTEAFF. The CDR3 bases are TGTGCCAGCAGCTTTCGGGACAGGGGGAACACTGAAGCTTTCTTT. The entire variable domain, with the rest obtained from reference TRBV11-3 and TRBJ1-1, is as follows: EAGVVQSPRYKIIEKKQPVAFWCNPISGHNTLYWYLQNLGQGPELLIRYENEEAVDDSQLPKDRFSAERLKGVDSTLKIQPAELGDSAVYLCASSFRDRGNTEAFFGQGTRLTVV.

The chain couples TRBV28 to TRBJ1-5; D possibly corresponds to TRBD1 (5 bases). CDR3 length equals 14 residues. Germline lookup yields CDR1 MDHEN and CDR2 SYDVKM. Trimming stripped 6 bases from V and 3 bases from J, with 12 bases between. The CDR3 loop reads CASRAGTVNQPQHF. As DNA, the CDR3 is TGTGCCAGCAGAGCGGGGACCGTCAATCAGCCCCAGCATTTT.

Note on this clone: The same CDR3 also results from other DNA sequences found in this sample. The V gene is TRBV13, the J gene TRBJ1-2, with a possible D match to TRBD1 (6 bases). The V and J ends lost 0 bases and 3 bases respectively, with 8 bases between them. Germline loops: CDR1 PRHDT, CDR2 FYEKMQ (reference sequence). CDR3 length equals 14 residues. The chain's CDR3 is CASSLGTGDYGYTF. DNA of the CDR3: TGTGCCAGCAGCTTAGGGACAGGTGACTATGGCTACACCTTC.

The V call is TRBV6-5, the J call TRBJ2-3; the D gene is possibly TRBD2 (5 bases). The length of the CDR3 is 14 residues. The germline V gene has CDR1 MNHEY and CDR2 SVGAGI. V was cut by 3 bases and J by 2 bases, with 9 bases left in between. The CDR3 nucleotides read TGTGCCAGCAGTTATTCACTAGACACAGATACGCAGTATTTT. Protein: CASSYSLDTDTQYF.

The genes are TRBV11-3 and TRBJ2-6; perhaps TRBD1 as D (6 bases). Germline V lookup: CDR1 SGHNT, CDR2 YENEEA. CDR3 length equals 19 residues. Trimming removed 0 bases at V and 0 bases at J, with 15 bases between. The CDR3 sequence is CASSLEQGPNFSGANVLTF. CDR3 sequence (DNA): TGTGCCAGCAGCTTAGAACAGGGCCCCAACTTCTCTGGGGCCAACGTCCTGACTTTC.

V is TRBV9 and J is TRBJ1-5, with no clear D. V lost 0 bases to trimming and J lost 3 bases, with 7 bases between them. The CDR3 totals 14 residues. Germline CDR1 and CDR2: SGDLS and YYNGEE. The DNA for the CDR3 is TGTGCCAGCAGCGTAGGAGGATACAATCAGCCCCAGCATTTT. Its translation: CASSVGGYNQPQHF.

This chain links TRBV7-8 with TRBJ1-5; 8 bases are a match to TRBD1. The CDR3 spans 15 residues. V shed 5 bases and J 2 bases; nucleotides not matched to a gene: 5. Germline V CDR1 and CDR2: SGHVS, FQNEAQ. The CDR3 loop is CASSPGQVRNQPQHF. CDR3 nucleotide sequence: TGTGCCAGCAGCCCGGGACAGGTTCGCAATCAGCCCCAGCATTTT.

The genes are TRBV27 and TRBJ1-6; D gene uncertain. Per germline, CDR1 MNHEY and CDR2 SMNVEV (reference sequence). The CDR3 loop spans 16 amino acids. V shed 2 bases and J shed 7 bases, with 15 bases lying between them. The CDR3 is CASSLGPSGANSPLHF. The CDR3 nucleotides are TGTGCCAGCAGTTTAGGCCCATCGGGAGCCAATTCACCCCTCCACTTT.

In DNA form, the CDR3 reads TGTGCCAGCCGTACTAATACAGGGGATGGCTACACCTTC. As protein: CASRTNTGDGYTF. The chain uses TRBV9 and TRBJ1-2, with 7 positions matching TRBD1. Per the germline V gene, CDR1 is SGDLS and CDR2 is YYNGEE. J lost 6 bases, V lost 7 bases, and 9 bases had no gene match. The CDR3 is 13 amino acids. The entire variable domain, with the rest obtained from reference TRBV9 and TRBJ1-2, is as follows: DSGVTQTPKHLITATGQRVTLRCSPRSGDLSVYWYQQSLDQGLQFLIQYYNGEERAKGNILERFSAQQFPDLHSELNLSSLELGDSALYFCASRTNTGDGYTFGSGTRLTVV.

This chain joins TRBV5-1 and TRBJ1-6, with 7 bases aligning to TRBD1. V was pared by 0 bases and J by 7 bases, with 10 bases of the junction left unmatched. This CDR3 has 17 amino acids. The germline V gene has CDR1 SGHRS and CDR2 YFSETQ. This CDR3 is CASSLGANRGGNSPLHF. In DNA, the CDR3 is TGCGCCAGCAGCTTGGGGGCAAACAGGGGAGGGAATTCACCCCTCCACTTT.

The chain is built from TRBV5-1 and TRBJ2-7, with 9 bases matching TRBD1. The V gene's germline CDR1 is SGHRS and CDR2 YFSETQ. The V gene end was trimmed by 4 bases and the J gene end by 0 bases; junction bases not matched to a gene: 5. This CDR3 is 15 amino acids long. CDR3 region: CASSPTGGSSYEQYF. The DNA for the CDR3 is TGCGCCAGCAGCCCAACAGGGGGCAGCTCCTACGAGCAGTACTTC.

V usage is TRBV28 and J usage is TRBJ1-2; 10 nucleotides line up with TRBD1. There are 14 residues in the CDR3. Germline V gene lookup returns CDR1 MDHEN and CDR2 SYDVKM. The trim removed 6 bases at V and 5 bases at J, leaving 6 bases unmatched. Here the CDR3 DNA reads TGTGCCAGCAGGGCACCGGGACAGGGGTATGGCTACACCTTC. This encodes CASRAPGQGYGYTF.

The V gene is TRBV3-1 (or the pseudogene TRBV3-2), the J gene TRBJ2-1; D is perhaps TRBD1 (6 bases). The ends were cut back, 3 bases at V and 8 bases at J, with 8 bases in the middle. The CDR3 runs to 12 residues. Germline V CDR1 and CDR2: LGHDT, YNNKEL (reference sequence). The CDR3 nucleotides read TGTGCCAGCAGCCAGGGGGCGGATGAGCAGTTCTTC. Encoded protein: CASSQGADEQFF.

The chain recombines TRBV5-4 with TRBJ2-1, with no clear D. V gave up 2 bases and J gave up 6 bases, with 18 bases separating them. This CDR3 contains 16 residues. CDR1 and CDR2 from the germline V gene are SGHNT and YYREEE (reference sequence). The CDR3 sequence is CASSFWTSLRPNEQFF. CDR3 nucleotide sequence: TGTGCCAGCAGCTTTTGGACCAGCCTTAGGCCCAATGAGCAGTTCTTC.

V is TRBV11-2 and J is TRBJ1-2; D unclear. CDR1 and CDR2 (germline): SGHAT, FQNNGV. Trimming left V 1 base short and J 2 bases short, with 11 bases between. This CDR3 has 15 residues. The CDR3 coding sequence is TGTGCCAGCAGCTTAGTTGCAGACTACAACTATGGCTACACCTTC. As protein: CASSLVADYNYGYTF.

This clone was seen only once. The chain uses TRBV7-9 and TRBJ1-2; D gene unclear. Germline loops: CDR1 SEHNR, CDR2 FQNEAQ (reference sequence). This CDR3 spans 13 amino acids. V was clipped by 6 bases and J by 3 bases, with 11 bases between them. CDR3 bases: TGTGCCAGCAGATCAGGCCTCTACTATGGCTACACCTTC. It translates to CASRSGLYYGYTF.

J is TRBJ2-7 and V is TRBV5-1; possibly TRBD1 for D (6 bases). The ends were cut back, 4 bases at V and 7 bases at J, with 21 bases in the middle. Per germline, CDR1 SGHRS and CDR2 YFSETQ. The CDR3 extends over 15 amino acids. As DNA, the CDR3 is TGCGCCAGCAGCAGACCGGGACACGGCCTTCCGGAGCAGTACTTC. Residues: CASSRPGHGLPEQYF.

The chain employs TRBV7-8 and TRBJ2-3; a weak D match, TRBD1 (6 bases). Germline CDR1 and CDR2: SGHVS and FQNEAQ. The CDR3 length is 15 residues. V dropped 5 bases and J dropped 0 bases, with 12 bases sitting between them. CDR3 region: CASSRDTRSTDTQYF. The CDR3 nucleotides read TGTGCCAGCAGCCGGGACACTCGTAGCACAGATACGCAGTATTTT. Variable domain in full (rest from reference TRBV7-8 and TRBJ2-3): GAGVSQSPRYKVAKRGQDVALRCDPISGHVSLFWYQQALGQGPEFLTYFQNEAQLDKSGLPSDRFFAERPEGSVSTLKIQRTQQEDSAVYLCASSRDTRSTDTQYFGPGTRLTVL.

The chain combines TRBV6-5 with TRBJ1-4, with D unclear. The germline V and J ends were trimmed by 0 bases and 2 bases, with 7 bases remaining between them. Germline CDR1 and CDR2: MNHEY and SVGAGI. The length of the CDR3 is 15 residues. In DNA, the CDR3 is TGTGCCAGCAGTTACTCCAGGTGGACTAATGAAAAACTGTTTTTT. This translates into CASSYSRWTNEKLFF.

This clone was seen only once. This chain uses TRBV6-5 with TRBJ1-4, with TRBD1 matching over 7 bases. V lost 6 bases and J lost 8; bases outside the gene matches: 6. Germline loops: CDR1 MNHEY, CDR2 SVGAGI. The CDR3 runs 13 residues. The CDR3, as DNA: TGTGCCAGCAGGAAGACAGGGTACGAAAAACTGTTTTTT. This codes for CASRKTGYEKLFF.

The rearrangement uses TRBV7-3 and TRBJ2-2; no firm D call. Trimming removed 4 bases at V and 5 bases at J, with 5 bases between. Germline CDR1 SGHTA, CDR2 FQGTGA. This CDR3 spans 12 amino acids. The CDR3 protein is CASSSKTGELFF. CDR3 sequence (DNA): TGTGCCAGCAGCTCAAAAACCGGGGAGCTGTTTTTT.

The chain has TRBV4-1 and TRBJ1-1, with no clear D. Germline CDR1 reads MGHRA; CDR2 reads YSYEKL. V lost 1 base and J lost 4, with 13 bases in between. The CDR3 has 15 amino acids. The CDR3 here is CASSQGAGGSTEAFF. The CDR3 bases are TGCGCCAGCAGCCAAGGGGCGGGTGGGAGCACTGAAGCTTTCTTT.

The rearrangement uses TRBV7-8 and TRBJ2-1; TRBD1 agrees at 8 bases. After removal of 0 bases from V and 5 bases from J, the junction contained 3 bases not matched to a gene. There are 15 residues in the CDR3. Germline V CDR1 and CDR2: SGHVS, FQNEAQ. The CDR3 nucleotides are TGTGCCAGCAGCTTAGCCAGGGGGCTCAACAATGAGCAGTTCTTC. Protein: CASSLARGLNNEQFF.

The chain carries TRBV19 and TRBJ1-5; D is undetermined. Germline CDR1 LNHDA, CDR2 SQIVND (reference sequence). CDR3 length: 17 residues. V was cut by 0 bases and J by 3 bases, with 15 bases left in between. The CDR3 loop is CASSIDPPVASNQPQHF. The DNA of the CDR3 is TGTGCCAGTAGTATAGATCCGCCGGTGGCCTCCAATCAGCCCCAGCATTTT.

The V call is TRBV7-3, the J call TRBJ2-7; 9 nucleotides align to TRBD2. V was clipped by 2 bases and J by 4 bases; unmatched bases: 0. The length of the CDR3 is 13 residues. Germline V CDR1 and CDR2: SGHTA, FQGTGA. The CDR3 nucleotides are TGTGCCAGCAGCTTAGCGGGGGGGTACGAGCAGTACTTC. Protein product: CASSLAGGYEQYF. The whole variable domain, remainder taken from reference TRBV7-3 and TRBJ2-7, is GAGVSQTPSNKVTEKGKYVELRCDPISGHTALYWYRQSLGQGPEFLIYFQGTGAADDSGLPNDRFFAVRPEGSVSTLKIQRTERGDSAVYLCASSLAGGYEQYFGPGTRLTVT.

The rearrangement joins TRBV6-1 to TRBJ1-3; no clear D gene. This CDR3 region has 15 residues. The germline V gene encodes CDR1 MNHNS and CDR2 SASEGT. The V and J ends lost 0 bases and 4 bases respectively, with 10 bases between them. CDR3 in DNA: TGTGCCAGCAGTGAAGCGGAAGGGTTCGGAAACACCATATATTTT. This codes for CASSEAEGFGNTIYF.